These 11 T cell receptor beta chains were all obtained from the same sample, sequenced in a study of shared clonotypes between healthy human individuals. Sequenced by immunoSEQ multiplex PCR; TCRdb stores in-frame clones only, minus some. Among under 1,100,000 clones listed, 75% to 80% were seen once. Sequenced sample: memory CD4+ T cells from PBMCs. As to subset: CD45RA-negative fraction. These receptors were taken from a man aged 18-30 years in good health. Some clones in this sample may be carry-over from other donors' samples.

This clone turned up a few times. The chain couples TRBV13 to TRBJ2-5; D uncertain. Germline CDR1 is PRHDT and CDR2 is FYEKMQ (reference sequence). V was clipped by 5 bases and J by 5 bases, with 15 bases between them. This CDR3 has 14 amino acids. The CDR3 is CASSPGARLETQYF. CDR3 nucleotides: TGTGCCAGCAGCCCTGGAGCCCGTTTGGAGACCCAGTACTTC.

This clone turned up a few times. The rearrangement uses TRBV6-1 and TRBJ1-6; 7 positions agree with TRBD1. Germline V gene data show CDR1 as MNHNS and CDR2 as SASEGT. With 5 bases clipped from V and 9 bases from J, the junction kept 7 bases outside the gene matches. CDR3 size: 14 residues. CDR3: CASSWGGGSSPLHF. The CDR3 DNA sequence: TGTGCCAGCAGTTGGGGAGGGGGCAGTTCACCCCTCCACTTT.

The V gene is TRBV5-1, the J gene TRBJ1-1; perhaps TRBD1 as D (5 bases). The CDR3 sequence is 15 residues long. Germline-derived CDR1 and CDR2 are SGHRS and YFSETQ. Trimming shortened V by 0 bases and J by 4 bases, and 13 bases separated the two germline ends. This CDR3 reads CASSLGTGRGTEAFF. Written as DNA, the CDR3 is TGCGCCAGCAGCTTGGGTACGGGGAGGGGCACTGAAGCTTTCTTT.

V is TRBV4-3 and J is TRBJ2-4; possible D gene TRBD2, 5 bases. Trimming left V 0 bases short and J 9 bases short, with 15 bases between. Germline assignment: CDR1 LGHNA and CDR2 YSLEER. The CDR3 has 15 residues. The CDR3 sequence is CASSQDRTLTSIQYF. The CDR3 DNA follows: TGCGCCAGCAGCCAAGATCGAACCCTAACTAGCATTCAGTACTTC.

The V and J genes are TRBV7-8 and TRBJ2-7, with D possibly TRBD1 on 6 matching bases. There are 14 residues in the CDR3. V was cut by 4 bases and J by 3 bases, with 13 bases left in between. The germline CDR1 and CDR2 sequences are SGHVS and FQNEAQ. The CDR3 sequence is CASSSSGHSYEQYF. The CDR3 bases are TGTGCCAGCAGCTCGTCGGGACATAGCTACGAGCAGTACTTC.

The table lists this clone with a few counts. The rearrangement links TRBV27 to TRBJ1-2; TRBD1 agrees at 9 bases. Germline V gene sequence: CDR1 MNHEY, CDR2 SMNVEV (reference sequence). The CDR3 has 14 residues. Trimming at V came to 4 bases and at J to 5 bases, leaving 5 bases not matched to a gene. In nucleotides, the CDR3 is TGTGCCAGCAGTTACGCCGGGACAGGGTATGGCTACACCTTC. Its translation: CASSYAGTGYGYTF.

The J gene is TRBJ2-3, the V gene TRBV7-9, with 11 bases that match TRBD1. This CDR3 comprises 14 residues. The V segment lost 5 bases and the J segment 7 bases; nucleotides outside the gene matches: 5. The V gene's germline CDR1 is SEHNR and CDR2 FQNEAQ (reference sequence). The CDR3 DNA reads as TGTGCCAGCAGCATTGGGACAGGGGGGAATACGCAGTATTTT. Its protein product is CASSIGTGGNTQYF.

V usage is TRBV19 and J usage is TRBJ1-2, with 7 bases fitting TRBD1. With 5 bases clipped from V and 4 bases from J, the junction kept 16 bases outside the gene matches. CDR1 is LNHDA and CDR2 is SQIVND in the germline V gene (reference sequence). The CDR3 totals 17 residues. CDR3 bases: TGTGCCAGTAGTCCCCCCTCGACAGGGCGAATGGCCTATGGCTACACCTTC. Its protein product is CASSPPSTGRMAYGYTF. Complete variable domain (other parts from reference TRBV19 and TRBJ1-2): DGGITQSPKYLFRKEGQNVTLSCEQNLNHDAMYWYRQDPGQGLRLIYYSQIVNDFQKGDIAEGYSVSREKKESFPLTVTSAQKNPTAFYLCASSPPSTGRMAYGYTFGSGTRLTVV.

The chain employs TRBV30 and TRBJ1-1; D is possibly TRBD1 (6 bases). The CDR3 has 13 amino acids. Germline lookup yields CDR1 GTSNPN and CDR2 SVGIG (reference sequence). V lost 1 base and J lost 6, with 12 bases in between. The CDR3 here is CAWSETPGAEAFF. CDR3 nucleotides: TGTGCCTGGAGTGAAACGCCAGGGGCTGAAGCTTTCTTT.

As regards this clone: A much larger clone sits a single nucleotide away, making a read error possible. The same CDR3 is also encoded by other DNA sequences in this sample. V gene TRBV30 combines with J gene TRBJ2-1; 8 bases align to TRBD2. Trimming at V came to 0 bases and at J to 10 bases, leaving 8 bases not matched to a gene. CDR1 is GTSNPN, CDR2 SVGIG, per germline (reference sequence). The CDR3 is made up of 14 amino acids. CDR3 nucleotides: TGTGCCTGGAGTGTATTGCGGGGGGTGGGCGAGCAGTTCTTC. Translating it yields CAWSVLRGVGEQFF.

V and J are TRBV30 and TRBJ1-2, with no clear D. Germline V gene data show CDR1 as GTSNPN and CDR2 as SVGIG (reference sequence). V dropped 2 bases and J dropped 1 base, with 5 bases sitting between them. The CDR3 runs to 12 residues. In DNA, the CDR3 is TGTGCCTGGAGTCAGTTTAACTATGGCTACACCTTC. Translation gives CAWSQFNYGYTF.